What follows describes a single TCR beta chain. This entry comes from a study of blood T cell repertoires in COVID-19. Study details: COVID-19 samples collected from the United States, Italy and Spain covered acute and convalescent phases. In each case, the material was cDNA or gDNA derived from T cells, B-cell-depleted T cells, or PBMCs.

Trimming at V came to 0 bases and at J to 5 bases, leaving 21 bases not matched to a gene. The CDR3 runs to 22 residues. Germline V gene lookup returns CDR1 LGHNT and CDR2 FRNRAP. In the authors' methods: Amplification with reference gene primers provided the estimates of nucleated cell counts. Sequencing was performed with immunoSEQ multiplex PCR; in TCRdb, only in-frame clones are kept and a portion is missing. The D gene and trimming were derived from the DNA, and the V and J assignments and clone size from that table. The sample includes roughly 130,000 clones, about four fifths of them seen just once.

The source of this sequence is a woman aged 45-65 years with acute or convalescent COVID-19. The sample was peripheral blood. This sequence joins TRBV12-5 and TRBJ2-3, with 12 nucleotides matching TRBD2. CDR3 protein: CASGLVPQPWPLAGGREDTQYF. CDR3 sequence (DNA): TGTGCTAGTGGTTTGGTACCCCAGCCCTGGCCCCTAGCGGGGGGGCGGGAAGATACGCAGTATTTT.